The next 5 T cell receptor beta chains were all read from a single sample in a study of blood T cells in healthy people across ages. Combining a sample-barcoded 5' primer with a J-beta primer mix, a second PCR ran for about 6 to 12 cycles. TCRdb re-called the 5' RACE reads through MiXCR, storing one row per CDR3 protein. The sample has about 1 million distinct CDR3 sequences, around 43% seen once; the top ten hold under 20%. Sequencing was done on a sample of blood. The receptor source for this set is a woman in her fifties or sixties in good health.

This clonotype was found a few times. The CDR3 loop is CSVDRTADTQYF. In nucleotides, the CDR3 is TGCAGCGTCGACAGGACAGCAGATACGCAGTATTTT. The chain combines TRBV29-1 with TRBJ2-3; weak D call: TRBD1 (6 bases). The CDR3 runs 12 residues. Germline V CDR1 and CDR2: SQVTM, ANQGSEA. Between the trimmed V and J ends, which lost 6 bases and 4 bases, there was a span of 11 bases.

This clonotype was detected ten times or more. V is TRBV20-1 and J is TRBJ2-7; 8 bases align to TRBD1. V gave up 5 bases and J gave up 4 bases; unmatched junction bases: 4. Germline V gives CDR1 DFQATT, CDR2 SNEGSKA (reference sequence). This CDR3 region has 12 residues. The DNA of the CDR3 is TGCAGTGCTGTGGGACAGGCTTACGAGCAGTACTTC. Translation: CSAVGQAYEQYF.

This chain connects TRBV5-1 to TRBJ2-7; possibly TRBD2 for D (5 bases). V lost 4 bases, J lost 6 bases, and 14 bases lay in between. Germline V gene sequence: CDR1 SGHRS, CDR2 YFSETQ. The CDR3 is 13 residues long. The chain's CDR3 is CASSVKGAVEQYF. The CDR3 DNA is TGCGCCAGCAGCGTGAAGGGAGCAGTCGAGCAGTACTTC.

V usage is TRBV7-7 and J usage is TRBJ2-5; D remains unclear. The germline V gene has CDR1 SSHAT and CDR2 FNYEAQ (reference sequence). V was cut by 5 bases and J by 2 bases, with 18 bases left in between. The CDR3 runs to 16 residues. The CDR3 nucleotides are TGTGCCAGCAGCCGCGGTAGAGGATCAATACAAGAGACCCAGTACTTC. It translates to CASSRGRGSIQETQYF. Drawing the rest from reference TRBV7-7 and TRBJ2-5, the complete variable domain is GAGVSQSPRYKVTKRGQDVTLRCDPISSHATLYWYQQALGQGPEFLTYFNYEAQPDKSGLPSDRFSAERPEGSISTLTIQRTEQRDSAMYRCASSRGRGSIQETQYFGPGTRLLVL.

The V and J genes are TRBV3-1 and TRBJ2-1, with D unresolved. The CDR3 length is 12 residues. CDR1 is LGHDT and CDR2 is YNNKEL in the germline V gene (reference sequence). V lost 0 bases to trimming and J lost 15 bases, with 12 bases between them. Here the CDR3 reads CASSQDEKGRFF. The CDR3 region has the DNA TGTGCCAGCAGCCAAGATGAAAAGGGTCGGTTCTTC.